Shown below are 18 T cell receptor beta chains from a single sample sequenced in a study of T cells in Graves' hyperthyroidism and ophthalmopathy. TCR beta CDR3 region amplification was performed from RNA transcripts. With the HTBI primer set, the TCR CDR3 went through a first round of RT-PCR. Each CDR3 protein gets one entry after TCRdb re-called the multiplex PCR reads with MiXCR. The table lists around 500,000 distinct CDR3 sequences, approximately 23% of them singletons. Sequencing was done on a sample of blood. These receptors all stem from a woman aged 70-85 years with Graves' ophthalmopathy.

This clonotype was recorded a few times. The rearrangement links TRBV20-1 to TRBJ1-6, with D possibly TRBD1 on 5 matching bases. CDR3 size: 15 residues. The V and J ends lost 3 bases and 5 bases respectively, with 14 bases between them. Germline-derived CDR1 and CDR2 are DFQATT and SNEGSKA (reference sequence). The CDR3 DNA is TGCAGTGCTAGTCCCCACCGGGGGAATAATTCACCCCTCCACTTT. Translation gives CSASPHRGNNSPLHF.

V usage is TRBV6-1 and J usage is TRBJ2-1; D unresolved. V lost 0 bases, J lost 0 bases, and 9 bases lay in between. This CDR3 is 16 amino acids long. Germline CDR1 is MNHNS and CDR2 is SASEGT. The CDR3 region has the DNA TGTGCCAGCAGTGAAGCCGGACGGAGCTCCTACAATGAGCAGTTCTTC. It yields the protein CASSEAGRSSYNEQFF.

This chain joins TRBV7-2 and TRBJ2-7; D is perhaps TRBD2 (5 bases). The CDR3 runs to 17 residues. From germline, CDR1 is SGHTA and CDR2 FQGNSA. V gave up 1 base and J gave up 0 bases, with 16 bases separating them. The CDR3 DNA is TGTGCCAGCAGCTTAGGAGACGGCGGGTCCGACTCCTACGAGCAGTACTTC. Its protein product is CASSLGDGGSDSYEQYF.

This clonotype has just a few counts. V usage is TRBV2 and J usage is TRBJ2-7; TRBD1 might be the D (5 bases). CDR1 is SNHLY, CDR2 FYNNEI, per germline. This CDR3 is 15 amino acids long. V was clipped by 3 bases and J by 1 base, with 13 bases between them. CDR3 sequence: CASSDETVRSYEQYF. The CDR3 bases are TGTGCCAGCAGTGATGAGACAGTACGGTCCTACGAGCAGTACTTC.

This clonotype has at least ten counts. The J gene is TRBJ1-5, the V gene TRBV2; D not resolved. This CDR3 is built from 14 residues. Trimming cost V 2 bases and J 3 bases, with 8 bases left between them. Germline V gene data show CDR1 as SNHLY and CDR2 as FYNNEI. Here the CDR3 DNA reads TGTGCCAGCAGTGAACGGACGGTCAATCAGCCCCAGCATTTT. It specifies CASSERTVNQPQHF.

The chain links TRBV3-1 to TRBJ2-7; 9 bases fit TRBD2. The V and J ends lost 0 bases and 0 bases, in that order; junction bases with no gene match: 3. The CDR3 sequence is 16 residues long. Germline V gene lookup returns CDR1 LGHDT and CDR2 YNNKEL (reference sequence). CDR3 residues: CASSQDLTSGSYEQYF. CDR3 DNA: TGTGCCAGCAGCCAAGATTTGACTAGCGGCTCCTACGAGCAGTACTTC.

This clonotype was counted many times. V and J are TRBV29-1 and TRBJ1-1; TRBD1 aligns across 8 bases. Germline lookup yields CDR1 SQVTM and CDR2 ANQGSEA. Trimming at V came to 1 base and at J to 3 bases, leaving 16 bases not matched to a gene. This CDR3 is 18 amino acids long. The CDR3 region has the DNA TGCAGCGTTGAAGTGGACAGGGCAGGGCGGCGACGACACACTGAAGCTTTCTTT. It yields the protein CSVEVDRAGRRRHTEAFF.

The chain joins TRBV7-2 to TRBJ1-2; no firm D call. Germline V gene data show CDR1 as SGHTA and CDR2 as FQGNSA. The CDR3 extends over 12 amino acids. V lost 1 base and J lost 8, with 8 bases in between. CDR3 sequence reads: CASSLELGGYTF. CDR3 sequence (DNA): TGTGCCAGCAGCTTAGAGTTGGGAGGCTACACCTTC. Full variable domain (outside the CDR3, taken from reference TRBV7-2 and TRBJ1-2): GAGVSQSPSNKVTEKGKDVELRCDPISGHTALYWYRQSLGQGLEFLIYFQGNSAPDKSGLPSDRFSAERTGGSVSTLTIQRTQQEDSAVYLCASSLELGGYTFGSGTRLTVV.

The genes are TRBV28 and TRBJ2-1; 7 bases are shared with TRBD1. V was pared by 2 bases and J by 3 bases, with 4 bases of the junction left unmatched. The CDR3 consists of 15 residues. Germline V gene sequence: CDR1 MDHEN, CDR2 SYDVKM. The CDR3 loop is CASSLRDSLYNEQFF. In DNA form, the CDR3 reads TGTGCCAGCAGTTTACGGGACAGTCTCTACAATGAGCAGTTCTTC.

This clonotype came up a few times. The chain joins TRBV27 to TRBJ1-1, with D maybe TRBD1 (5 bases). Trimming pared 10 bases from V and 7 bases from J, leaving 10 bases between. The CDR3 totals 10 residues. The germline CDR1 and CDR2 sequences are MNHEY and SMNVEV (reference sequence). This CDR3 reads CATQGREAFF. The CDR3 DNA follows: TGTGCCACCCAGGGACGTGAAGCTTTCTTT.

This clonotype appeared many times. The chain carries TRBV3-1 and TRBJ1-1; D ambiguous. This CDR3 comprises 13 residues. Germline V CDR1 and CDR2: LGHDT, YNNKEL (reference sequence). Trimming took 2 bases from V and 4 from J, leaving 8 bases between them. For the CDR3, the DNA is TGTGCCAGCAGCCAAAAGCCGAGCACTGAAGCTTTCTTT. Amino acids: CASSQKPSTEAFF.

The chain recombines TRBV20-1 with TRBJ1-4; D is unresolved. V lost 3 bases and J lost 10, with 24 bases in between. Germline V gene lookup returns CDR1 DFQATT and CDR2 SNEGSKA (reference sequence). The CDR3 spans 16 residues. The CDR3 is CSARATPGPLGRKLFF. The CDR3 nucleotides read TGCAGTGCTAGGGCCACTCCGGGCCCCTTAGGCAGAAAACTGTTTTTT.

This clonotype was found many times. The rearrangement uses TRBV24-1 and TRBJ2-5; D is unclear. Germline CDR1 is KGHDR and CDR2 is SFDVKD. V was cut by 2 bases and J by 5 bases, with 8 bases left in between. There are 13 residues in the CDR3. CDR3 in amino acids: CATSDSLTETQYF. DNA of the CDR3: TGTGCCACCAGTGATTCCTTGACGGAGACCCAGTACTTC.

This clonotype occurred a few times. The chain carries TRBV28 and TRBJ1-1; D possibly corresponds to TRBD1 (5 bases). The CDR3 loop spans 16 amino acids. V was shortened by 5 bases and J by 4 bases, with 20 bases between the two germline ends. In germline, CDR1 is MDHEN, CDR2 SYDVKM. The CDR3 DNA reads TGTGCCAGCAGTCCCCAAGTCGCTTCCGGGGGCACTGAAGCTTTCTTT. Translation gives CASSPQVASGGTEAFF.

This clonotype was recorded a few times. The chain is built from TRBV5-1 and TRBJ2-2, with 8 bases fitting TRBD1. Per the germline V gene, CDR1 is SGHRS and CDR2 is YFSETQ. There are 16 residues in the CDR3. V shed 0 bases, J shed 2 bases, and the junction held 3 bases outside the gene matches. CDR3 nucleotide sequence: TGCGCCAGCAGCTTGGAGGGACAGGTCAACACCGGGGAGCTGTTTTTT. Amino acid sequence: CASSLEGQVNTGELFF.

The chain couples TRBV20-1 to TRBJ1-1; TRBD1 might be the D (5 bases). Germline lookup yields CDR1 DFQATT and CDR2 SNEGSKA (reference sequence). Trimming removed 1 base from V and 6 bases from J, with 15 bases in between. The CDR3 covers 14 residues. DNA of the CDR3: TGCAGTGCTAGAGGGCCAGTAGGGGCCCCTGAAGCTTTCTTT. Amino acid sequence: CSARGPVGAPEAFF.

The V call is TRBV5-1, the J call TRBJ1-1; D is perhaps TRBD1 (5 bases). The V end lost 4 bases, the J end lost 1 base, and 11 bases lay between the germline ends. The CDR3 loop spans 14 amino acids. CDR1 is SGHRS, CDR2 YFSETQ, per germline. The CDR3 region has the DNA TGCGCCAGCAGCCCAATAACAGGGAACACTGAAGCTTTCTTT. It translates to CASSPITGNTEAFF.

The table lists this clonotype with a few counts. The CDR3 reads CSAQGLLAANEQFF. CDR3 coding DNA: TGCAGTGCTCAAGGGTTACTAGCGGCTAATGAGCAGTTCTTC. The genes are TRBV20-1 and TRBJ2-1, with 8 bases matching TRBD2. CDR3 length: 14 residues. The ends lost 5 bases at V and 7 bases at J; junction bases unmatched: 10. Germline lookup yields CDR1 DFQATT and CDR2 SNEGSKA (reference sequence).